Following are 30 T cell receptor beta chains from one sample sequenced in a study of metastatic and nonmetastatic thyroid tumors. Until they underwent thyroid surgery, no patient had received any treatment. TCRdb re-analyzed the PCR reads through MiXCR. The sample consists of 25,000 to 40,000 clones, approximately 7.4% of them appearing once. Sequencing was carried out using blood. The receptor source for this set is a female donor with papillary thyroid cancer or a benign thyroid nodule (not recorded which). Some clones in this sample may be carry-over from other donors' samples.

The table lists this clone with many counts. The rearrangement uses TRBV7-9 and TRBJ2-1, with 9 nucleotides matching TRBD1. J lost 6 bases, V lost 1 base, and 4 bases had no gene match. Germline V gives CDR1 SEHNR, CDR2 FQNEAQ (reference sequence). CDR3 length: 15 residues. The chain's CDR3 is CASSLVGTGSNEQFF. CDR3 coding DNA: TGTGCCAGCAGCTTAGTGGGGACAGGGTCCAATGAGCAGTTCTTC.

This clone was seen at least ten times. V gene TRBV18 combines with J gene TRBJ2-7; tentatively, D is TRBD1 (5 bases). The germline gives CDR1 KGHSH, CDR2 LQKENI. V shed 3 bases and J shed 6 bases, with 15 bases lying between them. The CDR3 extends over 14 amino acids. As DNA, the CDR3 is TGTGCCAGCTCACCCGGAACCCAGGGAAGCGAGCAGTACTTC. Protein: CASSPGTQGSEQYF.

This clone has ten or more counts. The rearrangement uses TRBV20-1 and TRBJ1-1, with D perhaps matching TRBD1 (6 bases). The CDR3 is 13 amino acids. V lost 6 bases to trimming and J lost 5 bases, with 16 bases between them. From germline, CDR1 is DFQATT and CDR2 SNEGSKA (reference sequence). CDR3 residues: CSATGQGWTEAFF. The CDR3 region has the DNA TGCAGTGCAACCGGCCAGGGGTGGACTGAAGCTTTCTTT.

By proportion, this clone is medium-sized. In DNA, the CDR3 is TGTGCCAGTAGTCACTTCGGGGAGCGCTACAATGAGCAGTTCTTC. Its protein is CASSHFGERYNEQFF. The rearrangement links TRBV19 to TRBJ2-1, with TRBD2 as a possible D gene (5 bases). From germline, CDR1 is LNHDA and CDR2 SQIVND (reference sequence). The V end was cut by 5 bases, the J end by 3 bases, with 14 bases between. There are 15 residues in the CDR3.

Ten or more counts support this clone. This chain connects TRBV7-2 to TRBJ2-3, with D unclear. Trimming cost V 4 bases and J 4 bases, with 9 bases left between them. The CDR3 length is 13 residues. In germline, CDR1 is SGHTA, CDR2 FQGNSA. Written as DNA, the CDR3 is TGTGCCAGCAGCTCTCTCTCCCCAGATACGCAGTATTTT. Its protein is CASSSLSPDTQYF.

This clone occurred many times. V and J are TRBV20-1 and TRBJ1-6, with D possibly being TRBD1 (6 bases). CDR1 and CDR2 from the germline V gene are DFQATT and SNEGSKA (reference sequence). This CDR3 region has 12 residues. V was cut by 7 bases and J by 7 bases, with 11 bases left in between. CDR3 DNA sequence: TGCAGTGGGGGACAACCCAATTCACCCCTCCACTTT. Its protein is CSGGQPNSPLHF.

The sample holds many counts of this clone. This chain uses TRBV7-2 with TRBJ1-5; the D gene is possibly TRBD1 (6 bases). The CDR3 consists of 14 residues. V dropped 4 bases and J dropped 3 bases, with 10 bases sitting between them. From germline, CDR1 is SGHTA and CDR2 FQGNSA. CDR3 region: CASSSQGINQPQHF. CDR3 sequence (DNA): TGTGCCAGCAGCTCACAGGGAATCAATCAGCCCCAGCATTTT.

This clone was seen ten or more times. This chain's CDR3 is CASSKSNIETQYF. The CDR3 coding sequence is TGTGCCAGCAGTAAATCGAACATCGAGACCCAGTACTTC. The chain uses TRBV7-8 and TRBJ2-5; D unclear. CDR1 and CDR2 (germline): SGHVS, FQNEAQ. The V end lost 6 bases, the J end lost 5 bases, and 13 bases lay between the germline ends. The CDR3 is 13 residues long.

V usage is TRBV30 and J usage is TRBJ2-7, with D unclear. The CDR3 is 12 amino acids. Germline CDR1 GTSNPN, CDR2 SVGIG (reference sequence). The ends were cut back, 2 bases at V and 6 bases at J, with 11 bases in the middle. The CDR3 is CAWSTPLAEQYF. The CDR3 DNA sequence: TGTGCCTGGAGTACACCGTTGGCCGAGCAGTACTTC.

This clone was seen repeatedly, ten times or more. The V and J genes are TRBV15 and TRBJ1-5; 7 bases agree with TRBD1. The CDR3 is made up of 14 amino acids. J gave up 8 bases and V 6 bases, and 10 bases lay outside the gene matches. Germline CDR1 reads LNHNV; CDR2 reads YYDKDF (reference sequence). In DNA, the CDR3 is TGTGCCACCAGTACGGGACAGCCTATCGAGCCCCAGCATTTT. It yields the protein CATSTGQPIEPQHF.

There are many counts of this clone. This chain uses TRBV7-2 with TRBJ2-7; 9 nucleotides align to TRBD2. The CDR3 loop spans 15 amino acids. Losses at the gene ends were 6 bases for V and 1 base for J; bases not matched to a gene: 7. The germline V gene has CDR1 SGHTA and CDR2 FQGNSA. DNA of the CDR3: TGTGCCAGCAGTTACACTAGCGGGTGGTCCTACGAGCAGTACTTC. Residues: CASSYTSGWSYEQYF.

This clone showed up many times. The chain combines TRBV7-2 with TRBJ2-1, with 11 bases fitting TRBD2. After removal of 5 bases from V and 3 bases from J, the junction contained 9 bases not matched to a gene. CDR3 length: 17 residues. The V gene's germline CDR1 is SGHTA and CDR2 FQGNSA. CDR3 region: CASSPQATSGSYNEQFF. Here the CDR3 DNA reads TGTGCCAGCAGCCCCCAAGCTACTAGCGGGAGCTACAATGAGCAGTTCTTC.

This clone has a count of ten or more. The chain uses TRBV19 and TRBJ2-3; no clear D. Trimming shortened V by 1 base and J by 4 bases, and 12 bases separated the two germline ends. The CDR3 sequence is 15 residues long. Germline-derived CDR1 and CDR2 are LNHDA and SQIVND (reference sequence). CDR3 sequence: CASSIVKGSADTQYF. As DNA, the CDR3 is TGTGCCAGTAGTATAGTCAAGGGATCGGCAGATACGCAGTATTTT.

V is TRBV11-2 and J is TRBJ2-7, with D hard to call. V lost 7 bases to trimming and J lost 1 base, with 11 bases between them. This CDR3 contains 13 residues. In germline, CDR1 is SGHAT, CDR2 FQNNGV. As DNA, the CDR3 is TGTGCCAGCATGCGTTTCACGTCCTACGAGCAGTACTTC. Protein: CASMRFTSYEQYF.

In this sample, this clone turned up many times. The rearrangement joins TRBV7-2 to TRBJ1-5; 7 nucleotides line up with TRBD1. J gave up 4 bases and V 0 bases, and 3 bases lay outside the gene matches. The CDR3 is 15 residues long. The germline V gene has CDR1 SGHTA and CDR2 FQGNSA. CDR3 region: CASSLAGQSNQPQHF. In nucleotides, the CDR3 is TGTGCCAGCAGCTTAGCGGGACAGTCAAATCAGCCCCAGCATTTT.

The CDR3 is CASRPTSGGNTGELFF. The CDR3 nucleotides are TGTGCCAGCAGACCCACTAGCGGGGGTAACACCGGGGAGCTGTTTTTT. This sequence joins TRBV6-2 or TRBV6-3 and TRBJ2-2; 11 nucleotides match TRBD2. From germline, CDR1 is MNHEY and CDR2 SVGEGT. The ends lost 6 bases at V and 2 bases at J; junction bases unmatched: 5. The CDR3 loop spans 16 amino acids.

This clone came up many times. The chain combines TRBV6-1 with TRBJ2-7, with 12 bases matching TRBD1. Germline assignment: CDR1 MNHNS and CDR2 SASEGT. V dropped 5 bases and J dropped 5; count of bases not matched to a gene: 7. The CDR3 loop spans 15 amino acids. The CDR3 DNA reads as TGTGCCAGCAGTAAGGGACAGGGGGCGCCGGACGAGCAGTACTTC. Residues: CASSKGQGAPDEQYF.

This rearrangement joins TRBV9 to TRBJ1-1; D gene unclear. Trimming pared 5 bases from V and 0 bases from J, leaving 20 bases between. In germline, CDR1 is SGDLS, CDR2 YYNGEE. The CDR3 has 17 amino acids. The CDR3 region is CASSDRGGIGLNTEAFF. The CDR3 coding sequence is TGTGCCAGCAGTGACCGAGGTGGGATAGGGCTGAACACTGAAGCTTTCTTT.

This clone was counted once. DNA of the CDR3: TGCAGTGCTAGAGGGGCAGGATATGGCTACACCTTC. Its translation: CSARGAGYGYTF. J is TRBJ1-2 and V is TRBV20-1; no reliable D call. V was clipped by 1 base and J by 5 bases, with 8 bases between them. The CDR3 extends over 12 amino acids. Germline V CDR1 and CDR2: DFQATT, SNEGSKA (reference sequence).

This clone was recorded at least ten times. Here the CDR3 reads CASSGPQGVRNQPQHF. CDR3 DNA: TGTGCCAGTAGTGGGCCACAGGGGGTCCGCAATCAGCCCCAGCATTTT. The chain carries TRBV19 and TRBJ1-5, with TRBD1 matching over 8 bases. Germline lookup yields CDR1 LNHDA and CDR2 SQIVND (reference sequence). With V trimmed by 5 bases and J by 2 bases, 8 bases remained unmatched. CDR3 size: 16 residues.

This clone was detected ten times or more. V usage is TRBV6-1 and J usage is TRBJ1-1; D is perhaps TRBD1 (6 bases). CDR1 is MNHNS, CDR2 SASEGT, per germline. The CDR3 sequence is 15 residues long. V lost 5 bases and J 4 bases, leaving 17 bases between the germline ends. CDR3 amino acids: CASSPRDMGTTEAFF. CDR3 coding DNA: TGTGCCAGCAGTCCGCGGGACATGGGGACCACTGAAGCTTTCTTT.

This clone was seen at least ten times. This sample also contains other DNA sequences that code for the same CDR3. This sequence joins TRBV7-8 and TRBJ1-2; 7 bases fit TRBD1. The CDR3 covers 15 residues. In germline, CDR1 is SGHVS, CDR2 FQNEAQ. With 1 base clipped from V and 0 bases from J, the junction kept 2 bases outside the gene matches. CDR3 DNA: TGTGCCAGCAGCTTAGGGACAGGACCTAACTATGGCTACACCTTC. It translates to CASSLGTGPNYGYTF. Combining the CDR3 with reference TRBV7-8 and TRBJ1-2 gives the whole variable domain GAGVSQSPRYKVAKRGQDVALRCDPISGHVSLFWYQQALGQGPEFLTYFQNEAQLDKSGLPSDRFFAERPEGSVSTLKIQRTQQEDSAVYLCASSLGTGPNYGYTFGSGTRLTVV.

This clone was seen only once. A read error may produce the germline difference seen at one junction end. The chain employs TRBV11-3 and TRBJ2-7; 8 nucleotides align to TRBD1. CDR1 SGHNT and CDR2 YENEEA come from the germline V gene. The CDR3 is made up of 14 amino acids. CDR3 nucleotide sequence: TGTGCCAGCTGCTTAGGGACAGGCTCCTACGAGCAGTACTTC. This gives the protein CASCLGTGSYEQYF. The full variable domain, rest sourced from reference TRBV11-3 and TRBJ2-7, is EAGVVQSPRYKIIEKKQPVAFWCNPISGHNTLYWYLQNLGQGPELLIRYENEEAVDDSQLPKDRFSAERLKGVDSTLKIQPAELGDSAVYLCASCLGTGSYEQYFGPGTRLTVT.

This clone was recorded at least ten times. The chain has TRBV12-3 or TRBV12-4 and TRBJ1-3, with a tentative D call TRBD1 (6 bases). The CDR3 is 15 residues long. Between the trimmed V and J ends, which lost 6 bases and 2 bases, there was a span of 14 bases. The CDR3 DNA reads as TGTGCCAGCAGGGTAGGACAGAATGCTGGAAACACCATATATTTT. Translating it yields CASRVGQNAGNTIYF.

This clone has a count of ten or more. V usage is TRBV29-1 and J usage is TRBJ2-2; D is unresolved. V lost 4 bases and J 7 bases, leaving 10 bases between the germline ends. The CDR3 covers 12 residues. The V gene's germline CDR1 is SQVTM and CDR2 ANQGSEA. CDR3 nucleotides: TGCAGCGTTGGGGATTATGGCGGGGAGCTGTTTTTT. The encoded protein is CSVGDYGGELFF.

This clone was counted at least ten times. The chain combines TRBV18 with TRBJ2-7; 8 bases agree with TRBD1. CDR1 and CDR2 (germline): KGHSH, LQKENI. Trimming removed 3 bases from V and 3 bases from J; junction bases left unmatched: 7. CDR3 length: 15 amino acids. The CDR3 protein is CASSPIGQGIYEQYF. The DNA for the CDR3 is TGTGCCAGCTCACCTATAGGACAGGGTATCTACGAGCAGTACTTC.

This clone was seen only a few times. One base away lies a much larger clone, so this may be a sequencing read error. This chain joins TRBV2 and TRBJ2-1, with D perhaps given as TRBD1 or TRBD2 (5 bases each). The CDR3 extends over 13 amino acids. The ends were cut back, 6 bases at V and 9 bases at J, with 15 bases in the middle. Per germline, CDR1 SNHLY and CDR2 FYNNEI. CDR3 coding DNA: TGTGCCAGCAGGTGGGACGGTTCGCGTGAGCAGTTCTTC. The encoded protein is CASRWDGSREQFF. Variable domain in full (rest from reference TRBV2 and TRBJ2-1): EPEVTQTPSHQVTQMGQEVILRCVPISNHLYFYWYRQILGQKVEFLVSFYNNEISEKSEIFDDQFSVERPDGSNFTLKIRSTKLEDSAMYFCASRWDGSREQFFGPGTRLTVL.

In its sample, this clone was seen many times. The genes are TRBV27 and TRBJ2-7, with TRBD1 as a possible D gene (5 bases). There are 15 residues in the CDR3. Trimming cost V 3 bases and J 0 bases, with 12 bases left between them. Germline CDR1 MNHEY, CDR2 SMNVEV (reference sequence). The CDR3 spells CASSFRQRNSYEQYF. CDR3 nucleotide sequence: TGTGCCAGCAGTTTCCGACAGAGGAACTCCTACGAGCAGTACTTC.

The table lists this clone with many counts. For the CDR3, the DNA is TGTGCCAGCTCACGCGACAGGGCGAACACTGAAGCTTTCTTT. Protein sequence: CASSRDRANTEAFF. This chain joins TRBV18 and TRBJ1-1; 7 nucleotides line up with TRBD1. J gave up 1 base and V 4 bases, and 3 bases lay outside the gene matches. Germline V gives CDR1 KGHSH, CDR2 LQKENI. The CDR3 runs to 14 residues. Supplemented by reference TRBV18 and TRBJ1-1, the full variable domain reads NAGVMQNPRHLVRRRGQEARLRCSPMKGHSHVYWYRQLPEEGLKFMVYLQKENIIDESGMPKERFSAEFPKEGPSILRIQQVVRGDSAAYFCASSRDRANTEAFFGQGTRLTVV.

This clone has a count of ten or more. The V gene is TRBV5-1, the J gene TRBJ2-3; 16 bases agree with TRBD2. V lost 4 bases and J lost 2; bases outside the gene matches: 7. This CDR3 is 18 amino acids long. The germline gives CDR1 SGHRS, CDR2 YFSETQ. CDR3 loop: CASSPVGTSGRATDTQYF. The CDR3 region has the DNA TGCGCCAGCAGCCCGGTGGGGACTAGCGGGAGGGCCACAGATACGCAGTATTTT.